One sample yielded the 10 T cell receptor beta chains listed below, sequenced in a study of Ad26.COV2.S vaccination and SARS-CoV-2 variants. Treatment reported: approximately 18 received Ad26.COV2.S at low or high dose, single or two shots; roughly five received placebo; per-sample allocation not given. Sampling happened 63 days after the first vaccine or placebo injection. Clones were read by immunoSEQ multiplex PCR, and TCRdb kept only the in-frame ones, dropping some. The sample has about 440,000 clones, less than 95% seen once. The input for sequencing was peripheral blood, taken in a trial of Ad26.COV2.S vaccine versus placebo. The receptor set was obtained from a person between 18 and 65 years old who received the Ad26.COV2.S COVID-19 vaccine or a placebo.

V is TRBV2 and J is TRBJ2-5; D is uncertain. Germline V gene data show CDR1 as SNHLY and CDR2 as FYNNEI. V lost 2 bases to trimming and J lost 3 bases, with 1 base between them. This CDR3 is built from 11 residues. CDR3 nucleotides: TGTGCCAGCAGTGAAAAAGAGACCCAGTACTTC. As protein: CASSEKETQYF.

The V gene is TRBV9, the J gene TRBJ1-6; D may be TRBD1 (6 bases). CDR3 length: 15 residues. Trimming took 3 bases from V and 10 from J, leaving 17 bases between them. Per the germline V gene, CDR1 is SGDLS and CDR2 is YYNGEE. The CDR3 DNA follows: TGTGCCAGCAGCGCCACACAGGGCTTGGGATCACCCCTCCACTTT. Translation: CASSATQGLGSPLHF.

The V and J genes are TRBV4-2 and TRBJ2-6; 9 bases align to TRBD1. V shed 1 base, J shed 3 bases, and the junction held 16 bases outside the gene matches. Germline V gene sequence: CDR1 LGHNA, CDR2 YNFKEQ. The CDR3 has 21 residues. The CDR3 coding sequence is TGTGCCAGCAGCCAAGCTCCGGGGACAGGGAGACCCATCGGTGGGGCCAACGTCCTGACTTTC. As protein: CASSQAPGTGRPIGGANVLTF.

The gene calls are TRBV27 and TRBJ2-1; maybe TRBD1 (5 bases). Germline CDR1 MNHEY, CDR2 SMNVEV (reference sequence). The V and J ends lost 3 bases and 10 bases respectively, with 16 bases between them. The CDR3 is 14 amino acids. In DNA form, the CDR3 reads TGTGCCAGCAGTTTGAGTGGGGCAATGGGCGAGCAGTTCTTC. Protein product: CASSLSGAMGEQFF.

The gene calls are TRBV6-1 and TRBJ2-5; 10 positions match TRBD1. CDR1 MNHNS and CDR2 SASEGT come from the germline V gene. V shed 3 bases and J 6 bases; nucleotides not matched to a gene: 7. This CDR3 is 15 amino acids long. Written as DNA, the CDR3 is TGTGCCAGCAGTGACCAGACAGGGGGCGTTCAGACCCAGTACTTC. The encoded protein is CASSDQTGGVQTQYF.

The chain joins TRBV4-2 to TRBJ1-2; a possible D gene is TRBD1 (5 bases). CDR3 length: 16 amino acids. V gave up 0 bases and J gave up 2 bases, with 13 bases separating them. Looked up from germline, CDR1 is LGHNA and CDR2 is YNFKEQ. The CDR3 nucleotides read TGTGCCAGCAGCCAAGAGCGGGGGGAGTGGAACTATGGCTACACCTTC. Its protein product is CASSQERGEWNYGYTF.

The V call is TRBV5-6, the J call TRBJ2-1; D may be TRBD2 (6 bases). Deletions cut 1 base from V and 4 bases from J, with 12 bases between. Germline assignment: CDR1 SGHDT and CDR2 YYEEEE. The CDR3 has 15 amino acids. The CDR3 protein is CASSLFSGLYNEQFF. The DNA of the CDR3 is TGTGCCAGCAGCTTGTTTAGCGGACTATACAATGAGCAGTTCTTC.

This sequence joins TRBV28 and TRBJ2-1; 9 bases are shared with TRBD2. The CDR3 runs to 15 residues. The V segment lost 4 bases and the J segment 4 bases; nucleotides outside the gene matches: 5. CDR1 MDHEN and CDR2 SYDVKM come from the germline V gene. CDR3: CASSSGTSRYNEQFF. Here the CDR3 DNA reads TGTGCCAGCAGTTCCGGGACTAGCCGTTACAATGAGCAGTTCTTC.

The chain carries TRBV6-1 and TRBJ2-7; D may correspond to TRBD1 or TRBD2 (6 bases each). Germline CDR1 reads MNHNS; CDR2 reads SASEGT. This CDR3 region has 15 residues. Trimming removed 1 base from V and 2 bases from J, with 12 bases in between. This CDR3 is CASSEGGARTYEQYF. Written as DNA, the CDR3 is TGTGCCAGCAGTGAAGGGGGGGCACGAACCTACGAGCAGTACTTC.

V is TRBV21-1 and J is TRBJ2-3; the table's D call TRBD2 went unverified against the DNA. TRBV21-1 is described as a pseudogene. There are 19 residues in the CDR3. This CDR3 reads CASKDRRVRAGVPPDTQYF. In DNA, the CDR3 is TGTGCCAGCAAGGACCGAAGGGTGCGAGCGGGAGTGCCCCCAGATACGCAGTATTTT.